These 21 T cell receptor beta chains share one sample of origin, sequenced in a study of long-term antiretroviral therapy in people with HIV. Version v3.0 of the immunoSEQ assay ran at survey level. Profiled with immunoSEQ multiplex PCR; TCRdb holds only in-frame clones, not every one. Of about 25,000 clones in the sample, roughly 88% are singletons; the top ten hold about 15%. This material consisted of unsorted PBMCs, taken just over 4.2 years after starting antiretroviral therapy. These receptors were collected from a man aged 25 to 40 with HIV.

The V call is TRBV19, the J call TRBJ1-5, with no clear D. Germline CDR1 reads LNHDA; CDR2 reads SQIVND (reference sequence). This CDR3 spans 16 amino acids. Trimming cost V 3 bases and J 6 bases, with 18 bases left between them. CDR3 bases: TGTGCCAGTAGTATCGGTGGCAGAACTGGTCGTCAGCCCCAGCATTTT. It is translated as CASSIGGRTGRQPQHF.

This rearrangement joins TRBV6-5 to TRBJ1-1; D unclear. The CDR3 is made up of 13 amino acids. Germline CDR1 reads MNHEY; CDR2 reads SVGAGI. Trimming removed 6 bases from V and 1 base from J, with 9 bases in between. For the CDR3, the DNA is TGTGCCAGCAGCCATAGTTGGAACACTGAAGCTTTCTTT. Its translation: CASSHSWNTEAFF.

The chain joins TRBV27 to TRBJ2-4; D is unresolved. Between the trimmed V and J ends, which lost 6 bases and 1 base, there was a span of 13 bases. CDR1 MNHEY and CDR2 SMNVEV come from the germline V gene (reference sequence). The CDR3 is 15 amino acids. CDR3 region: CASSPGSQAKNIQYF. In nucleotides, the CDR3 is TGTGCCAGCAGCCCCGGTAGTCAGGCCAAAAACATTCAGTACTTC.

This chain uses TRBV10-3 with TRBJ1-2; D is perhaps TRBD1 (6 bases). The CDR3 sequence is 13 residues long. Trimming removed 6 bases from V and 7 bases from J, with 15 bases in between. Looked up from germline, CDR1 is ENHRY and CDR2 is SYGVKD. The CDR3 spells CAIRGQAESGYTF. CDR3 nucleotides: TGTGCCATCAGGGGACAAGCAGAAAGTGGCTACACCTTC.

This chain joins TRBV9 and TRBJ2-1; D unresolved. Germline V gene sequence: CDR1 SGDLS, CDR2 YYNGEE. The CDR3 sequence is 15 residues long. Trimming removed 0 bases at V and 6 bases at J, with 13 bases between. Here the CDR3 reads CASSVGGGVGNEQFF. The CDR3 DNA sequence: TGTGCCAGCAGCGTAGGGGGTGGGGTCGGCAATGAGCAGTTCTTC.

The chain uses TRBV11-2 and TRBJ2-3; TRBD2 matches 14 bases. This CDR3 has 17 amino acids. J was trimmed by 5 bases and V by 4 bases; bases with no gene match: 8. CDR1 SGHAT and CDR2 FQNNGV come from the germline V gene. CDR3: CASSSWGLAGVGDTQYF. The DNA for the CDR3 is TGTGCCAGCAGCTCCTGGGGACTAGCGGGGGTTGGAGATACGCAGTATTTT.

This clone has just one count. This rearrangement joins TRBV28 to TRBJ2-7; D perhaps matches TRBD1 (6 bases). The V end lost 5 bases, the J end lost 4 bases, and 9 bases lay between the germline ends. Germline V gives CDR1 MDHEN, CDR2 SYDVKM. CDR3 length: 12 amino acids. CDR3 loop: CASSTGQYEQYF. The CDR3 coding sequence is TGTGCCAGCAGTACAGGGCAGTACGAGCAGTACTTC.

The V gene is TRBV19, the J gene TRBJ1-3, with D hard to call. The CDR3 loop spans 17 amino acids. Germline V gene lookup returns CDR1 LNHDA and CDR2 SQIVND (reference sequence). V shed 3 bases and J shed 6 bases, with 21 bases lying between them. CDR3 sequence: CASSIGGPGMRLNTIYF. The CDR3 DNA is TGTGCCAGTAGTATTGGCGGCCCCGGGATGCGGTTAAACACCATATATTTT.

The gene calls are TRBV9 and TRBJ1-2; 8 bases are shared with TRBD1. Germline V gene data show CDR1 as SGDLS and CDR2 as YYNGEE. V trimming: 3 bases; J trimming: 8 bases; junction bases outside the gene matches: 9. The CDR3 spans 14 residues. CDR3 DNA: TGTGCCAGCAGCGGTCCCGTCAGGGGGCAAGGCTACACCTTC. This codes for CASSGPVRGQGYTF.

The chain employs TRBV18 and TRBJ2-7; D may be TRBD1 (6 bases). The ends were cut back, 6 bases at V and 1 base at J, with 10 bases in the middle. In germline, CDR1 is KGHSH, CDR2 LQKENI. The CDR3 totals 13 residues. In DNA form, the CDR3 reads TGTGCCAGCTCCCCAGGACAGTCCTACGAGCAGTACTTC. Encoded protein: CASSPGQSYEQYF.

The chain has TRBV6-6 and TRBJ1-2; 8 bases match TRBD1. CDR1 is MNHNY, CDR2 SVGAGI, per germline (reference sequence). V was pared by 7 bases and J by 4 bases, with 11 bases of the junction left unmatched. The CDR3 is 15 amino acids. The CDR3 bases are TGTGCCAGCATTATACAGGGGGAGGGAGGCTATGGCTACACCTTC. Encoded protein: CASIIQGEGGYGYTF.

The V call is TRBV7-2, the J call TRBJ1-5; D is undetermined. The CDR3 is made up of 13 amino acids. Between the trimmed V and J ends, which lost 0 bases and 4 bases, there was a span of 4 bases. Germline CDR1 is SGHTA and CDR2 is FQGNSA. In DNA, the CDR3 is TGTGCCAGCAGCTTAGCTTGGAATCAGCCCCAGCATTTT. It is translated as CASSLAWNQPQHF.

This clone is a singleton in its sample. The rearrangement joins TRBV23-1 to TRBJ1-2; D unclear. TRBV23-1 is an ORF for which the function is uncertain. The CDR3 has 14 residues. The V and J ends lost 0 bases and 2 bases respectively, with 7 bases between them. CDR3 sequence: CASSQSPGNYGYTF. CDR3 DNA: TGCGCCAGCAGTCAATCTCCGGGAAACTATGGCTACACCTTC.

This CDR3 reads CASSPGSLNTEAFF. Here the CDR3 DNA reads TGTGCCAGCAGCCCGGGATCGTTGAACACTGAAGCTTTCTTT. The rearrangement joins TRBV7-8 to TRBJ1-1; no reliable D call. Looked up from germline, CDR1 is SGHVS and CDR2 is FQNEAQ. The CDR3 consists of 14 residues. Deletions cut 5 bases from V and 0 bases from J, with 10 bases between.

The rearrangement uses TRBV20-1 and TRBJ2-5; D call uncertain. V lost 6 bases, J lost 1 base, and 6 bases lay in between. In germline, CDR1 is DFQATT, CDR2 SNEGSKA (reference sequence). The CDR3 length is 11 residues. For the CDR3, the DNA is TGCAGTGCAGCGACCCAAGAGACCCAGTACTTC. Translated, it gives CSAATQETQYF.

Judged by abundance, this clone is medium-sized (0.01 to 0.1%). Written as DNA, the CDR3 is TGCGCCAGCAGCCAAGATAGTAGGATCGCTTTCTTT. Protein sequence: CASSQDSRIAFF. The chain carries TRBV4-1 and TRBJ1-1; the D is unclear. The CDR3 has 12 residues. The germline V gene has CDR1 MGHRA and CDR2 YSYEKL. The V end lost 0 bases, the J end lost 11 bases, and 10 bases lay between the germline ends.

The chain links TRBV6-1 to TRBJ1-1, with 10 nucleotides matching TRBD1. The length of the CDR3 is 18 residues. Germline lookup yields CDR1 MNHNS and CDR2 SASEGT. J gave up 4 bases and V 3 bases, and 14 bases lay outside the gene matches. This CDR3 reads CASSEARRQGAFPTEAFF. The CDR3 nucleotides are TGTGCCAGCAGTGAGGCCCGCCGACAGGGGGCCTTCCCCACTGAAGCTTTCTTT.

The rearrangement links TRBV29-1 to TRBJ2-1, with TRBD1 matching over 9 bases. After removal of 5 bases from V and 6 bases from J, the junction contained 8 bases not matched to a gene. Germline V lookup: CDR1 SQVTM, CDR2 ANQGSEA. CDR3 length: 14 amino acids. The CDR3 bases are TGCAGCGTTCAAGGACAGGGGAGCATCAATGAGCAGTTCTTC. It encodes CSVQGQGSINEQFF.

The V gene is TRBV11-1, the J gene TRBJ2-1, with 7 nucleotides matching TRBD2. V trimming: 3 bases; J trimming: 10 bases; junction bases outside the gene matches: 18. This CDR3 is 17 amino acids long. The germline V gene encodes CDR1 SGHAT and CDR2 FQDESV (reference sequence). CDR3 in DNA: TGTGCCAGCAGCTTGGTGGACGGGAGGACTTCTTTGGTCGAGCAGTTCTTC. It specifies CASSLVDGRTSLVEQFF.

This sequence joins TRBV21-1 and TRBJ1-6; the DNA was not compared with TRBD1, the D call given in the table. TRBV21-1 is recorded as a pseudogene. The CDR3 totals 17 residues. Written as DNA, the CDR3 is TGTGCCAGCAGCAGTAAAAAGGGGGCCACCTATAATTCACCCCTCCACTTT. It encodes CASSSKKGATYNSPLHF.

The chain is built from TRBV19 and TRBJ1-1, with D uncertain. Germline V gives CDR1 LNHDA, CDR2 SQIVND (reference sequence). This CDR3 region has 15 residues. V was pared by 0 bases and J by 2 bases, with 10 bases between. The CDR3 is CASSIDRELNTEAFF. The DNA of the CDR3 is TGTGCCAGTAGTATAGACAGAGAGTTAAACACTGAAGCTTTCTTT.